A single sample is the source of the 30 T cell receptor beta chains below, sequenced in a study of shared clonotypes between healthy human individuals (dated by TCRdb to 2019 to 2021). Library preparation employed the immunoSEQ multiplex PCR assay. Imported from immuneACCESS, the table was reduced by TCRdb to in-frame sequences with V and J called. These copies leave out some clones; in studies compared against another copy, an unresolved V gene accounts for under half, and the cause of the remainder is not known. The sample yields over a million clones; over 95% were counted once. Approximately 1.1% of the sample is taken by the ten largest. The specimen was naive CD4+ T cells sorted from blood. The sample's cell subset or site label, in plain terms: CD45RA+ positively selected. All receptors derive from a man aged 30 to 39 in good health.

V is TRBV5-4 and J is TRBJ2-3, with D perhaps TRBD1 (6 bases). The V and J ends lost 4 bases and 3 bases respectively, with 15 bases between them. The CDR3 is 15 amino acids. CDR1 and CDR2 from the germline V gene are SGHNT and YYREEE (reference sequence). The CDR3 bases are TGTGCCAGCAGCCGTTTCGACAGGACAACAGATACGCAGTATTTT. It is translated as CASSRFDRTTDTQYF.

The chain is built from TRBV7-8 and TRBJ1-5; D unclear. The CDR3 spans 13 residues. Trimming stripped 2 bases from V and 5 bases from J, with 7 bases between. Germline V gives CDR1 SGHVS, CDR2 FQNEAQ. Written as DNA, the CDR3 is TGTGCCAGCAGCTTACGGGTGGATCAGCCCCAGCATTTT. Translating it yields CASSLRVDQPQHF.

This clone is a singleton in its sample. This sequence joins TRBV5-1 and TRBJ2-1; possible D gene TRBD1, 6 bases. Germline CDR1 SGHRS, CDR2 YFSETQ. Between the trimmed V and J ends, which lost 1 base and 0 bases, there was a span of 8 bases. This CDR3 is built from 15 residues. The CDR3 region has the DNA TGCGCCAGCAGCTTGCTCAGGGGCTCCTACAATGAGCAGTTCTTC. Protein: CASSLLRGSYNEQFF.

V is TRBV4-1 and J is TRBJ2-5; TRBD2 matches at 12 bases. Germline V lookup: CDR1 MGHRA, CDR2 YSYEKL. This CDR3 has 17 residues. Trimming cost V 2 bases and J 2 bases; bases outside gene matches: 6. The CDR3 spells CASSQPTSGRRQETQYF. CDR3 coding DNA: TGCGCCAGCAGCCAACCCACTAGCGGGAGGAGACAAGAGACCCAGTACTTC.

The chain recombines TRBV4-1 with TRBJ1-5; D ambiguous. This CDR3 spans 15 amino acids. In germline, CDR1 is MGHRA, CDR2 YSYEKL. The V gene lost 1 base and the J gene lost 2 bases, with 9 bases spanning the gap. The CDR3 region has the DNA TGCGCCAGCAGCCAAGCTGGGGTTGGCAATCAGCCCCAGCATTTT. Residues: CASSQAGVGNQPQHF.

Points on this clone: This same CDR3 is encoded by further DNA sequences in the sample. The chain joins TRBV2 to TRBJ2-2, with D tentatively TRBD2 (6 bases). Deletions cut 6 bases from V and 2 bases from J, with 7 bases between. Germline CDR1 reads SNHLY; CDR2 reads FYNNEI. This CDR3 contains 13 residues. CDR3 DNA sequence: TGTGCCAGCAGCGGGAGTAACACCGGGGAGCTGTTTTTT. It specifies CASSGSNTGELFF.

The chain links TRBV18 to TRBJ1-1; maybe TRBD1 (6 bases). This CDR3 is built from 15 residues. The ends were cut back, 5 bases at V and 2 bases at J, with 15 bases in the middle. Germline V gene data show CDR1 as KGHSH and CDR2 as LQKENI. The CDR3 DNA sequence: TGTGCCAGCTCAAACTCCGGGACACTTAACACTGAAGCTTTCTTT. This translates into CASSNSGTLNTEAFF.

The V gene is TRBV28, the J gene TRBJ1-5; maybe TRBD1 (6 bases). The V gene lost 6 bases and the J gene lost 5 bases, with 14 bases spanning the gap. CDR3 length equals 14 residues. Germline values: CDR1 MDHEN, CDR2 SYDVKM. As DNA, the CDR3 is TGTGCCAGCAGAACTACAGGGTCCTATCAGCCCCAGCATTTT. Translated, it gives CASRTTGSYQPQHF.

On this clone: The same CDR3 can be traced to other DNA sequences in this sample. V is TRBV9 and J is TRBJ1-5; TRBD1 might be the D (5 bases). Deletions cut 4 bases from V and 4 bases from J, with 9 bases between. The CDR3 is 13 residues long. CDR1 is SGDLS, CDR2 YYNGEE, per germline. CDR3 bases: TGTGCCAGCAGCCGTGACAGTAATCAGCCCCAGCATTTT. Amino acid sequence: CASSRDSNQPQHF.

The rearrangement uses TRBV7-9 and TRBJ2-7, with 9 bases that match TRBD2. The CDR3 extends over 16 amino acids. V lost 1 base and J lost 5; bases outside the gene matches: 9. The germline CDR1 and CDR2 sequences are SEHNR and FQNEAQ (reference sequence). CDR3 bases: TGTGCCAGCAGCTTAGGGGCCGGGACTAGCAACGACGAGCAGTACTTC. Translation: CASSLGAGTSNDEQYF.

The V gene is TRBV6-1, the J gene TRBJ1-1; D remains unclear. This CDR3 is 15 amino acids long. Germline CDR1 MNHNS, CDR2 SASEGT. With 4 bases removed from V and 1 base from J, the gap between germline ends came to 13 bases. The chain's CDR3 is CASSGPDLQNTEAFF. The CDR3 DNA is TGTGCCAGCAGTGGGCCAGACCTCCAGAACACTGAAGCTTTCTTT.

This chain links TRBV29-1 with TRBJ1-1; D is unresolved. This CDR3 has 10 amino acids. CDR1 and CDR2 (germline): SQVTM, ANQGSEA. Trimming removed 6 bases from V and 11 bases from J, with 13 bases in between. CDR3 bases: TGCAGCGTGGGAACTGGTGACGCTTTCTTT. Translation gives CSVGTGDAFF. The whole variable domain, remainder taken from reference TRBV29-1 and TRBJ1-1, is SAVISQKPSRDICQRGTSLTIQCQVDSQVTMMFWYRQQPGQSLTLIATANQGSEATYESGFVIDKFPISRPNLTFSTLTVSNMSPEDSSIYLCSVGTGDAFFGQGTRLTVV.

The CDR3 DNA reads TGTGCCAGCTCACCGTCCGGGGGGCCCGGCAATCAGCCCCAGCATTTT. It translates to CASSPSGGPGNQPQHF. The rearrangement links TRBV18 to TRBJ1-5; the D gene is possibly TRBD1 (6 bases). CDR3 length: 16 residues. The germline V gene encodes CDR1 KGHSH and CDR2 LQKENI. Trimming shortened V by 3 bases and J by 2 bases, and 14 bases separated the two germline ends.

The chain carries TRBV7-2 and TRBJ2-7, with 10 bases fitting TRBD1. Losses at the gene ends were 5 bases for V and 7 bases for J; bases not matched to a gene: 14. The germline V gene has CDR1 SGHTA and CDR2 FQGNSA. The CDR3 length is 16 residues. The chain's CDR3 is CASSALGQGIREEQYF. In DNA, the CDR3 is TGTGCCAGCAGCGCCCTGGGACAGGGGATTCGGGAGGAGCAGTACTTC.

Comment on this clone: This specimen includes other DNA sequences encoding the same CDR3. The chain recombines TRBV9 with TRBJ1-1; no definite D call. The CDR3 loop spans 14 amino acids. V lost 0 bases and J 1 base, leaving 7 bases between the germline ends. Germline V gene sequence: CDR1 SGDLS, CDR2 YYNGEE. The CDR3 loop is CASSVEGRNTEAFF. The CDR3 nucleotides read TGTGCCAGCAGCGTAGAAGGCAGGAACACTGAAGCTTTCTTT.

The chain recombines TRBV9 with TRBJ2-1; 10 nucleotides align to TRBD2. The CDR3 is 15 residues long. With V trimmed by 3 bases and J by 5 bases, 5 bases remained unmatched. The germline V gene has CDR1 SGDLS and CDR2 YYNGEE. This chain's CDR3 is CASSASGSGHNEQFF. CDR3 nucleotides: TGTGCCAGCAGCGCTAGCGGGAGTGGGCACAATGAGCAGTTCTTC.

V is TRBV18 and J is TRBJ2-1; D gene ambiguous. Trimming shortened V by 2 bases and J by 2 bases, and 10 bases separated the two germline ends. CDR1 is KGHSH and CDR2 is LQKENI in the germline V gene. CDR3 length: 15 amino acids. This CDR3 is CASSPFYAPYNEQFF. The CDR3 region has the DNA TGTGCCAGCTCACCATTCTATGCGCCCTACAATGAGCAGTTCTTC.

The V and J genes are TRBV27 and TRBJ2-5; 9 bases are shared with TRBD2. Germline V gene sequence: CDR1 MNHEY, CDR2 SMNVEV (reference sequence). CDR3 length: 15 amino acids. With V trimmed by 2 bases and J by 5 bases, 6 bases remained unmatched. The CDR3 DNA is TGTGCCAGCAGTTTAACAGCGGGAGGTAGGGAGACCCAGTACTTC. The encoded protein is CASSLTAGGRETQYF.

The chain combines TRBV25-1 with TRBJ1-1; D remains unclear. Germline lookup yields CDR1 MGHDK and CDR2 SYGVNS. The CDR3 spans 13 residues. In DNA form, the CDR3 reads TGTGCGACGACTCGACATGAGGGCACTGAAGCTTTCTTT. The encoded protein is CATTRHEGTEAFF.

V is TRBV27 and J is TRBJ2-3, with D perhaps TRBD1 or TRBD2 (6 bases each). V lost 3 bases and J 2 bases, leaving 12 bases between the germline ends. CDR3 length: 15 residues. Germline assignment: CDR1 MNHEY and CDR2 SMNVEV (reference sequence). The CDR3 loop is CASSLGRGLTDTQYF. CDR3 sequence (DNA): TGTGCCAGCAGTTTGGGCAGGGGACTCACAGATACGCAGTATTTT.

This CDR3 is CASSQAWDSYEQYF. The CDR3 bases are TGCGCCAGCAGCCAAGCCTGGGACAGCTACGAGCAGTACTTC. The chain couples TRBV4-3 to TRBJ2-7, with 7 bases fitting TRBD1. This CDR3 is built from 14 residues. The J segment lost 3 bases and the V segment lost 1 base, leaving 3 bases of the junction unmatched. Germline lookup yields CDR1 LGHNA and CDR2 YSLEER.

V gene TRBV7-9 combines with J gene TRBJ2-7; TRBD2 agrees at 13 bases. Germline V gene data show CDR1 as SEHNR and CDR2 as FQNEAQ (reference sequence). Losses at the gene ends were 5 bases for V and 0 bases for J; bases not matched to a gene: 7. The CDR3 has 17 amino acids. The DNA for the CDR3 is TGTGCCAGCAGCCTGGGGACTAGCGGGACAAGCTCCTACGAGCAGTACTTC. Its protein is CASSLGTSGTSSYEQYF.

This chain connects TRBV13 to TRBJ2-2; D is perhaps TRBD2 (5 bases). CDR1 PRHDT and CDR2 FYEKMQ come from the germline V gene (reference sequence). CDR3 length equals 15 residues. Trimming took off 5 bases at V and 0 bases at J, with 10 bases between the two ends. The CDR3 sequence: CASSVRLTNTGELFF. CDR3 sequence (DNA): TGTGCCAGCAGCGTAAGACTAACGAACACCGGGGAGCTGTTTTTT.

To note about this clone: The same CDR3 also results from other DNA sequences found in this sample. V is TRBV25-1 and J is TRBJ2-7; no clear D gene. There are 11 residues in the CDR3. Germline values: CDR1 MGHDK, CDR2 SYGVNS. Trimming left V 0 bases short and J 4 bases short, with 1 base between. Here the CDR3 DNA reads TGTGCCAGCAGTGAATATTACGAGCAGTACTTC. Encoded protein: CASSEYYEQYF.

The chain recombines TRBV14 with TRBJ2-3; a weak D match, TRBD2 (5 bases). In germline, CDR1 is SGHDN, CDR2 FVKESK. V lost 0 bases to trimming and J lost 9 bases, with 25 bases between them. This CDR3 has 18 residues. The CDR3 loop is CASSQDSLDYKNSWTQYF. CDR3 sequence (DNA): TGTGCCAGCAGCCAAGACTCCCTTGACTACAAGAACAGTTGGACGCAGTATTTT.

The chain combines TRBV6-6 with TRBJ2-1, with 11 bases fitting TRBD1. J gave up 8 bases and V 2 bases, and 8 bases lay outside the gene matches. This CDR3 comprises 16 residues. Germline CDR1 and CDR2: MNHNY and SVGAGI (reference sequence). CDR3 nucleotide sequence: TGTGCCAGCAGTTACACGCCGGGACAGGGGGGCGATGAGCAGTTCTTC. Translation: CASSYTPGQGGDEQFF.

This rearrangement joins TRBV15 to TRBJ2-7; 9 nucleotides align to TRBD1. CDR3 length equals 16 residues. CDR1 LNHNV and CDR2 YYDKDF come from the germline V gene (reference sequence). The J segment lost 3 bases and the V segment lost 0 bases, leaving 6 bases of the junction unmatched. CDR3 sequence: CATSRDLGTGRYEQYF. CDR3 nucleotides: TGTGCCACCAGCAGAGATCTTGGGACAGGGCGCTACGAGCAGTACTTC.

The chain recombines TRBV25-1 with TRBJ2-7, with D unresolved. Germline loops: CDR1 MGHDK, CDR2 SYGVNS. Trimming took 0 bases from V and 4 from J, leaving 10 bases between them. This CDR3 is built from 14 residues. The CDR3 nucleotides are TGTGCCAGCAGTGAATATATCCTGGGGTACGAGCAGTACTTC. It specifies CASSEYILGYEQYF.

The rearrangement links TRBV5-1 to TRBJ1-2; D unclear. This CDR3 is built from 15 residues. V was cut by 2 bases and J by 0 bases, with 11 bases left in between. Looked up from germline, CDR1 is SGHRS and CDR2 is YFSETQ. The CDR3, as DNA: TGCGCCAGCAGCTTTATAGCAGAGACTAACTATGGCTACACCTTC. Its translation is CASSFIAETNYGYTF.

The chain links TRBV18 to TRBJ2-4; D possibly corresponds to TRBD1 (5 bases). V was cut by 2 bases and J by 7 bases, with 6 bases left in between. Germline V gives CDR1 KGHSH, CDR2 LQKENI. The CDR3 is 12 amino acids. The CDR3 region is CASSPGANIQYF. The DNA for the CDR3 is TGTGCCAGCTCACCAGGGGCCAACATTCAGTACTTC. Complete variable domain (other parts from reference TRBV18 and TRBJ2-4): NAGVMQNPRHLVRRRGQEARLRCSPMKGHSHVYWYRQLPEEGLKFMVYLQKENIIDESGMPKERFSAEFPKEGPSILRIQQVVRGDSAAYFCASSPGANIQYFGAGTRLSVL.